One and the same sample provided the 3 T cell receptor beta chains below, sequenced in a study of beta chain features in type 1 diabetes. The study's findings and limits: Moderately but significantly shorter TCRB CDR3s were found in Type 1 diabetes patients in all four CD4+ subsets.

Their target antigens are unknown. Expressed TCRB transcripts were sequenced because the isolated RNA had all been reverse transcribed beforehand. Sequencing was performed with immunoSEQ multiplex PCR; in TCRdb, only in-frame clones are kept and a portion is missing. The sample lists about 160,000 clones, 7.5% to 9.5% occurring once. Sequenced sample: central memory CD4+ T cells from blood. These receptor sequences come from a woman in her late teens or twenties with type 1 diabetes.

The table lists this clone with a few counts. The V call is TRBV7-2, the J call TRBJ1-1; tentatively, D is TRBD1 (5 bases). Germline CDR1 and CDR2: SGHTA and FQGNSA. V lost 5 bases to trimming and J lost 7 bases, with 23 bases between them. CDR3 length equals 16 residues. CDR3 sequence reads: CASSRQGGPGGGEAFF. The DNA for the CDR3 is TGTGCCAGCAGCCGTCAAGGCGGCCCCGGGGGAGGTGAAGCTTTCTTT.

In this sample, this clone turned up a few times. The chain has TRBV5-4 and TRBJ1-1, with D possibly TRBD1 on 5 matching bases. The CDR3 extends over 15 amino acids. Germline V lookup: CDR1 SGHNT, CDR2 YYREEE (reference sequence). V lost 4 bases and J lost 10, with 23 bases in between. The CDR3 is CASSPALDSEGGAFF. CDR3 nucleotide sequence: TGTGCCAGCAGCCCAGCCCTCGACAGTGAAGGTGGAGCTTTCTTT. Together with reference TRBV5-4 and TRBJ1-1, the CDR3 gives the full variable domain: ETGVTQSPTHLIKTRGQQVTLRCSSQSGHNTVSWYQQALGQGPQFIFQYYREEENGRGNFPPRFSGLQFPNYSSELNVNALELDDSALYLCASSPALDSEGGAFFGQGTRLTVV.

The chain couples TRBV4-3 to TRBJ2-1; D not resolved. The V end was cut by 3 bases, the J end by 6 bases, with 9 bases between. The germline V gene has CDR1 LGHNA and CDR2 YSLEER. The CDR3 has 13 residues. The CDR3 bases are TGCGCCAGCAGCCACGAGTCGGGCAATGAGCAGTTCTTC. Its protein is CASSHESGNEQFF.